The next 11 T cell receptor beta chains were all read from a single sample in a study of blood T cells in healthy people across ages. A sample-barcoded 5' primer and a J-beta primer mix were used in a second PCR of roughly 7 to 12 cycles. TCRdb reanalysed the 5' RACE reads using MiXCR and keeps one entry per CDR3 protein. The data hold 1.5 million to 2 million distinct CDR3 sequences, with about 30% observed a single time. Sequences were obtained from blood. These receptors all stem from a woman aged 25-40 years in good health.

About this clonotype itself: One end of the junction fails to match germline, which may point to a read error. CDR3: CAGSVDRGDIQYF. CDR3 in DNA: TGTGCCGGCAGCGTAGACAGGGGGGACATTCAGTACTTC. The gene calls are TRBV9 and TRBJ2-4, with TRBD1 identical over 9 bases. The CDR3 sequence is 13 residues long. CDR1 and CDR2 from the germline V gene are SGDLS and YYNGEE.

This clonotype showed up just a few times. The chain joins TRBV30 to TRBJ2-7, with TRBD1 identical over 8 bases. V lost 3 bases to trimming and J lost 1 base; unmatched junction nucleotides: 11. This CDR3 is built from 16 residues. Germline V gives CDR1 GTSNPN, CDR2 SVGIG (reference sequence). CDR3 in amino acids: CAWRQPLGTGSYEQYF. As DNA, the CDR3 is TGTGCCTGGAGACAACCCTTGGGGACAGGATCCTACGAGCAGTACTTC.

Worth noting for this clonotype: The CDR3 does not close with the conserved phenylalanine or tryptophan, likely indicating a read error. The chain joins TRBV7-2 to TRBJ1-2, with TRBD1 matching over 7 bases. Germline V CDR1 and CDR2: SGHTA, FQGNSA. With V trimmed by 0 bases and J by 8 bases, 3 bases remained unmatched. The length of the CDR3 is 13 residues. The CDR3: CASSLAGQYGYTC. CDR3 nucleotide sequence: TGTGCCAGCAGCTTAGCGGGACAGTACGGCTACACCTGC.

Turning to this clonotype: The conserved closing phenylalanine or tryptophan is absent in this CDR3, likely reflecting a read error. The CDR3 sequence: CASSAQGVYGYTV. The CDR3 bases are TGTGCCAGCAGCGCCCAGGGAGTCTATGGCTACACCGTC. V usage is TRBV7-9 and J usage is TRBJ1-2, with D possibly TRBD1 on 5 matching bases. The ends were cut back, 5 bases at V and 4 bases at J, with 11 bases in the middle. The length of the CDR3 is 13 residues. The V gene's germline CDR1 is SEHNR and CDR2 FQNEAQ (reference sequence).

This clonotype was detected only a few times. The chain couples TRBV5-1 to TRBJ2-5; D is possibly TRBD2 (5 bases). Germline CDR1 and CDR2: SGHRS and YFSETQ. Trimming left V 0 bases short and J 0 bases short, with 12 bases between. CDR3 size: 16 residues. Here the CDR3 reads CASSLGGLPYQETQYF. DNA for the CDR3: TGCGCCAGCAGCTTGGGCGGACTCCCGTACCAAGAGACCCAGTACTTC.

Concerning this clonotype: Germline and junction disagree at one end, which may indicate a read error. V gene TRBV7-2 combines with J gene TRBJ2-5, with 7 bases aligning to TRBD1. This CDR3 spans 15 amino acids. CDR1 is SGHTA, CDR2 FQGNSA, per germline. Here the CDR3 reads CASSLAWTGQETQYF. CDR3 sequence (DNA): TGTGCCAGCAGCCTAGCTTGGACAGGACAAGAGACCCAGTACTTC.

This clonotype occurred many times. The chain couples TRBV15 to TRBJ2-7; D not certain. The CDR3 consists of 13 residues. CDR1 LNHNV and CDR2 YYDKDF come from the germline V gene (reference sequence). The V end lost 4 bases, the J end lost 1 base, and 8 bases lay between the germline ends. Here the CDR3 DNA reads TGTGCCACCAGCAAGTCGAGTTCCTACGAGCAGTACTTC. It yields the protein CATSKSSSYEQYF.

The chain recombines TRBV7-3 with TRBJ2-2, with 7 bases fitting TRBD1. Germline lookup yields CDR1 SGHTA and CDR2 FQGTGA. Losses at the gene ends were 2 bases for V and 3 bases for J; bases not matched to a gene: 6. This CDR3 contains 16 residues. CDR3 in amino acids: CASSLQGGADTGELFF. DNA of the CDR3: TGTGCCAGCAGCTTACAAGGGGGCGCCGACACCGGGGAGCTGTTTTTT.

This clonotype was seen many times. This chain uses TRBV6-1 with TRBJ2-3; D is possibly TRBD2 (5 bases). V lost 2 bases to trimming and J lost 2 bases, with 8 bases between them. Germline CDR1 reads MNHNS; CDR2 reads SASEGT. There are 14 residues in the CDR3. CDR3 in amino acids: CASSESRDTDTQYF. As DNA, the CDR3 is TGTGCCAGCAGTGAAAGCCGGGACACAGATACGCAGTATTTT.

This clonotype was observed once. This may arise from a read error, as a much more abundant clone is one base away. The chain couples TRBV4-3 to TRBJ1-2; D remains unclear. Germline CDR1 LGHNA, CDR2 YSLEER. There are 15 residues in the CDR3. Trimming pared 0 bases from V and 2 bases from J, leaving 10 bases between. The CDR3 loop is CASSQDQAPNYGYTF. DNA of the CDR3: TGCGCCAGCAGCCAAGATCAAGCGCCAAACTATGGCTACACCTTC.

The table lists this clonotype with a few counts. The rearrangement links TRBV7-2 to TRBJ2-5; no clear D gene. This CDR3 has 14 residues. CDR1 and CDR2 (germline): SGHTA, FQGNSA. The germline V and J ends were trimmed by 1 base and 5 bases, with 11 bases remaining between them. The CDR3 protein is CASSLENPLETQYF. The CDR3 bases are TGTGCCAGCAGCTTAGAGAATCCTTTGGAGACCCAGTACTTC.